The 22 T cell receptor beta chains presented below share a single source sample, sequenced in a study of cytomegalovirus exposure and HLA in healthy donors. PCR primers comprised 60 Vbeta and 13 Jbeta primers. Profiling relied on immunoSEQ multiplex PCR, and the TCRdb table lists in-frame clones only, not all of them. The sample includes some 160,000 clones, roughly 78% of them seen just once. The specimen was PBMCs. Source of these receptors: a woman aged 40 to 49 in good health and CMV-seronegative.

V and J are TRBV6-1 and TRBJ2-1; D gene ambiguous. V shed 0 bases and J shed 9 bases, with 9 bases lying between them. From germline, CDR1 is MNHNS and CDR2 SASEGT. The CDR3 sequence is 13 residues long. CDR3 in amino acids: CASSEAVRSEQFF. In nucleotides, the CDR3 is TGTGCCAGCAGTGAAGCGGTCCGCAGTGAGCAGTTCTTC.

DNA of the CDR3: TGTGCCTGGGACAGGGGGAACACTGAAGCTTTCTTT. It encodes CAWDRGNTEAFF. V usage is TRBV30 and J usage is TRBJ1-1; TRBD1 agrees at 8 bases. Looked up from germline, CDR1 is GTSNPN and CDR2 is SVGIG (reference sequence). The CDR3 runs 12 residues. Trimming at V came to 5 bases and at J to 1 base, leaving 0 bases not matched to a gene.

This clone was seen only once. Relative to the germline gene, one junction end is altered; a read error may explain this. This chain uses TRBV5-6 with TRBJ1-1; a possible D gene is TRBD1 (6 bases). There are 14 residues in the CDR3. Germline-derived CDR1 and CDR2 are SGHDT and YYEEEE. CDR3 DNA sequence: TGTGCCGGCAGCCCGGGGGGGCGTTTTACTGAAGCTTTCTTT. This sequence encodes CAGSPGGRFTEAFF. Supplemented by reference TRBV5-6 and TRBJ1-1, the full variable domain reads DAGVTQSPTHLIKTRGQQVTLRCSPKSGHDTVSWYQQALGQGPQFIFQYYEEEERQRGNFPDRFSGHQFPNYSSELNVNALLLGDSALYLCAGSPGGRFTEAFFGQGTRLTVV.

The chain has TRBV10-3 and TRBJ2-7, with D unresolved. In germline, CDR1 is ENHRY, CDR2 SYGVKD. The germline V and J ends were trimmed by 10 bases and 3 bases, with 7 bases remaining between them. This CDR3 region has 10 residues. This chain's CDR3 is CATTDYEQYF. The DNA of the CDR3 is TGTGCCACCACAGACTACGAGCAGTACTTC.

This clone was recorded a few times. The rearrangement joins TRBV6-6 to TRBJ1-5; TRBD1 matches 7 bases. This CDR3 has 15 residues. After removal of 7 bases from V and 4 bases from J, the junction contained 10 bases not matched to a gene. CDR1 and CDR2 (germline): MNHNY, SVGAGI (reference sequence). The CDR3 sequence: CASTILGQQNQPQHF. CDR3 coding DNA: TGTGCCAGCACCATCTTGGGACAGCAAAATCAGCCCCAGCATTTT.

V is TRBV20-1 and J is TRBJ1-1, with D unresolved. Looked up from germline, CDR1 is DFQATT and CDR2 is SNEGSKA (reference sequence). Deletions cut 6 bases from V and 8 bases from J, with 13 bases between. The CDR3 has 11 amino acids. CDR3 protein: CSAPDGVEAFF. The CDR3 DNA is TGCAGTGCCCCCGACGGAGTGGAAGCTTTCTTT.

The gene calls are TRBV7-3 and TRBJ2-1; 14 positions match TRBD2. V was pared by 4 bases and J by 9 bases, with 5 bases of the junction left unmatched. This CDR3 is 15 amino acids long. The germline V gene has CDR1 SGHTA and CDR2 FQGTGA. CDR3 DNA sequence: TGTGCCAGCAGCTCGGGACTAGCGGGAGCGACTGAGCAGTTCTTC. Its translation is CASSSGLAGATEQFF.

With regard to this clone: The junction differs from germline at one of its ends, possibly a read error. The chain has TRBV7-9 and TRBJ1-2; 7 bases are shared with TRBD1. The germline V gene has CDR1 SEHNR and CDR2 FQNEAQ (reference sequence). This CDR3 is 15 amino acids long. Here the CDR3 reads CSSSLDKGGIDGYTF. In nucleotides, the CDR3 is TGTTCCAGCAGCTTAGATAAAGGGGGCATTGATGGCTACACCTTC.

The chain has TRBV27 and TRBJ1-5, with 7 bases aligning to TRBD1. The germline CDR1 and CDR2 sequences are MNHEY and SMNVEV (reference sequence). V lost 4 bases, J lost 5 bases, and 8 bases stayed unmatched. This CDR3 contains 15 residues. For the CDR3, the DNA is TGTGCCAGCAGTTCGGGACAGTGGGGTTATCAGCCCCAGCATTTT. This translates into CASSSGQWGYQPQHF.

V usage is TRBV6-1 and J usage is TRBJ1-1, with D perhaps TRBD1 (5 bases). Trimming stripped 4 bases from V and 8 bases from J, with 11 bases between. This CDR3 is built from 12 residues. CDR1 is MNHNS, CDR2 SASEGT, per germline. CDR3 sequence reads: CASSVTGEEAFF. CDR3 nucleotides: TGTGCCAGCAGTGTAACAGGAGAAGAAGCTTTCTTT.

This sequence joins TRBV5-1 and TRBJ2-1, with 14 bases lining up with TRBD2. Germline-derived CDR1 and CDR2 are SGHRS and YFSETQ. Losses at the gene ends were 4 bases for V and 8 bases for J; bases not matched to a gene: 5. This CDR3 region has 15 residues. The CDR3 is CASSIGTSGSDEQFF. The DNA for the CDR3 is TGCGCCAGCAGCATCGGGACTAGCGGGAGCGATGAGCAGTTCTTC.

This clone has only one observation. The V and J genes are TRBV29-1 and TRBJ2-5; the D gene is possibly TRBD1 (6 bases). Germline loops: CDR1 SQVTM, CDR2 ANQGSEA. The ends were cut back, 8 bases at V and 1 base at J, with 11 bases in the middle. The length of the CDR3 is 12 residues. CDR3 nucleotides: TGCAGCACGGACAGACTCCAAGAGACCCAGTACTTC. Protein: CSTDRLQETQYF.

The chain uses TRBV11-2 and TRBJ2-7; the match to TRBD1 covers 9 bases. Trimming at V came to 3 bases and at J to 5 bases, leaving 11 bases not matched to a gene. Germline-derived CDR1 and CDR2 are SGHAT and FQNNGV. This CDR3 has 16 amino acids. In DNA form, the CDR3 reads TGTGCCAGCAGCTTTCTGGCCGGGACAGGGAGGAACGAGCAGTACTTC. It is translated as CASSFLAGTGRNEQYF.

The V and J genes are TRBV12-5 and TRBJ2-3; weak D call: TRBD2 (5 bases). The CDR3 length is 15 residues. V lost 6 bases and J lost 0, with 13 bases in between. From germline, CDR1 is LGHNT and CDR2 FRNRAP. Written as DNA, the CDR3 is TGTGCTAGTGGCCTAGGGAGCAGCAGCACAGATACGCAGTATTTT. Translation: CASGLGSSSTDTQYF.

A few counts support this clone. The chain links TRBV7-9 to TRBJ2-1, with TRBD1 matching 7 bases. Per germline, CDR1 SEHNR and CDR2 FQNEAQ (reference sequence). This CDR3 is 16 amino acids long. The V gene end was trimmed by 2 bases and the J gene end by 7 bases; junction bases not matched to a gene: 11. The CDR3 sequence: CASSLKGTALLNEQFF. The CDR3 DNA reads TGTGCCAGCAGCTTAAAGGGGACAGCCCTCCTTAATGAGCAGTTCTTC. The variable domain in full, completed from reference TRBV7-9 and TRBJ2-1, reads DTGVSQNPRHKITKRGQNVTFRCDPISEHNRLYWYRQTLGQGPEFLTYFQNEAQLEKSRLLSDRFSAERPKGSFSTLEIQRTEQGDSAMYLCASSLKGTALLNEQFFGPGTRLTVL.

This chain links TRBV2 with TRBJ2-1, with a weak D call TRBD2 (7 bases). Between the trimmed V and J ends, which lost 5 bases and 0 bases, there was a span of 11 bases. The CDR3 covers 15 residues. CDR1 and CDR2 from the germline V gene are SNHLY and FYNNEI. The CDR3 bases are TGTGCCAGCAGTCGACGGGGGGCCTCCTACAATGAGCAGTTCTTC. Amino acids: CASSRRGASYNEQFF. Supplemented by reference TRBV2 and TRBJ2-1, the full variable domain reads EPEVTQTPSHQVTQMGQEVILRCVPISNHLYFYWYRQILGQKVEFLVSFYNNEISEKSEIFDDQFSVERPDGSNFTLKIRSTKLEDSAMYFCASSRRGASYNEQFFGPGTRLTVL.

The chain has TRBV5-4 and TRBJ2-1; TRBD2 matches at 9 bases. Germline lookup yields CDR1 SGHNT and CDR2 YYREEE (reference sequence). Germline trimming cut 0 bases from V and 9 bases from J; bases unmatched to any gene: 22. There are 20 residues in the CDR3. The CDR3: CASSLVGDRVGTSSDVEQFF. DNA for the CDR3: TGTGCCAGCAGCTTGGTTGGTGACAGGGTTGGGACTAGCTCGGACGTTGAGCAGTTCTTC. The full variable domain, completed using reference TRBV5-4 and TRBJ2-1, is ETGVTQSPTHLIKTRGQQVTLRCSSQSGHNTVSWYQQALGQGPQFIFQYYREEENGRGNFPPRFSGLQFPNYSSELNVNALELDDSALYLCASSLVGDRVGTSSDVEQFFGPGTRLTVL.

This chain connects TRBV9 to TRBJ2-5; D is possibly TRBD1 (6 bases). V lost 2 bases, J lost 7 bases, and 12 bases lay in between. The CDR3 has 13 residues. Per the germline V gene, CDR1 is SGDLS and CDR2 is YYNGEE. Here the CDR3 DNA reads TGTGCCAGCAGCGTGGGGCCACAGGGGACCCAGTACTTC. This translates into CASSVGPQGTQYF.

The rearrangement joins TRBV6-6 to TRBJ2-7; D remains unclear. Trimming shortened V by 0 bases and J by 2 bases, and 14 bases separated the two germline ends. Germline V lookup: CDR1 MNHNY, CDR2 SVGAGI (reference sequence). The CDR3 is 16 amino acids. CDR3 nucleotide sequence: TGTGCCAGCAGTTACTCGTTCAGTCAGCGTACCTACGAGCAGTACTTC. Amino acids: CASSYSFSQRTYEQYF.

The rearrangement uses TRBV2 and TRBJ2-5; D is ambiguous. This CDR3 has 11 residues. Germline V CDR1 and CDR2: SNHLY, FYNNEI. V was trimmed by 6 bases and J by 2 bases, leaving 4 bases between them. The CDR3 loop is CASSPQETQYF. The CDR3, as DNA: TGTGCCAGCAGCCCTCAAGAGACCCAGTACTTC. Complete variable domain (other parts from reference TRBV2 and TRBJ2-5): EPEVTQTPSHQVTQMGQEVILRCVPISNHLYFYWYRQILGQKVEFLVSFYNNEISEKSEIFDDQFSVERPDGSNFTLKIRSTKLEDSAMYFCASSPQETQYFGPGTRLLVL.

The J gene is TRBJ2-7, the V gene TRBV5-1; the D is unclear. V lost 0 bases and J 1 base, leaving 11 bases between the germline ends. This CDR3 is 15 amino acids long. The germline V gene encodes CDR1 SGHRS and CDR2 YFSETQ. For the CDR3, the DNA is TGCGCCAGCAGCTTGGACCCAGGATCGTCCTACGAGCAGTACTTC. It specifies CASSLDPGSSYEQYF.

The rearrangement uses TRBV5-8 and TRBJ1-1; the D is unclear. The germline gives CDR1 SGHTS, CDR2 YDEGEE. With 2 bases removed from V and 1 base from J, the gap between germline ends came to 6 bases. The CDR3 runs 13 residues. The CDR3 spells CASSFGGNTEAFF. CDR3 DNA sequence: TGTGCCAGCAGCTTTGGAGGGAACACTGAAGCTTTCTTT.